The 22 T cell receptor beta chains listed next were all sequenced from one sample in a study of CD8 T cells in ankylosing spondylitis. Via MiXCR, TCRdb re-called the 5' RACE reads, giving one row per CDR3 protein. The sample shows almost 30,000 distinct CDR3 sequences, roughly 5% of them seen only once. The sequenced sample was blood, either unsorted or a sorted T cell fraction (not recorded which). These receptors were obtained from a female donor with ankylosing spondylitis or in good health (not recorded which).

This clonotype came up many times. V and J are TRBV9 and TRBJ2-5; the match to TRBD2 covers 8 bases. CDR1 and CDR2 from the germline V gene are SGDLS and YYNGEE. V shed 4 bases, J shed 2 bases, and the junction held 19 bases outside the gene matches. CDR3 length: 19 residues. The CDR3 loop reads CASSIRRGGGRGLQETQYF. The CDR3 DNA reads TGTGCCAGCAGCATCCGCCGGGGGGGCGGACGGGGTCTGCAAGAGACCCAGTACTTC.

In its sample, this clonotype was seen many times. The rearrangement uses TRBV9 and TRBJ2-7; D is ambiguous. Trimming cost V 0 bases and J 0 bases, with 13 bases left between them. The length of the CDR3 is 16 residues. Germline V lookup: CDR1 SGDLS, CDR2 YYNGEE. CDR3 region: CASSVASTASSYEQYF. For the CDR3, the DNA is TGTGCCAGCAGCGTAGCTTCTACCGCCAGCTCCTACGAGCAGTACTTC.

This clonotype occurred many times. The chain recombines TRBV7-2 with TRBJ2-7; D is perhaps TRBD1 (5 bases). Germline V gene sequence: CDR1 SGHTA, CDR2 FQGNSA. Trimming took off 2 bases at V and 3 bases at J, with 11 bases between the two ends. This CDR3 is built from 14 residues. For the CDR3, the DNA is TGTGCCAGCAGCTTACAGACAGAGTACTACGAGCAGTACTTC. Its translation is CASSLQTEYYEQYF.

The V and J genes are TRBV9 and TRBJ1-1; D gene ambiguous. CDR1 is SGDLS, CDR2 YYNGEE, per germline. Trimming pared 5 bases from V and 3 bases from J, leaving 11 bases between. The CDR3 length is 13 residues. CDR3 bases: TGTGCCAGCAGATCAATGGAGGACACTGAAGCTTTCTTT. Encoded protein: CASRSMEDTEAFF.

This clonotype was recorded at least ten times. V gene TRBV9 combines with J gene TRBJ2-5; 8 bases match TRBD2. V gave up 0 bases and J gave up 2 bases; unmatched junction bases: 6. Germline V gene data show CDR1 as SGDLS and CDR2 as YYNGEE. The CDR3 covers 16 residues. The CDR3 is CASSVGSGGLQETQYF. CDR3 nucleotides: TGTGCCAGCAGCGTAGGTTCGGGGGGGCTTCAAGAGACCCAGTACTTC. Using reference TRBV9 and TRBJ2-5 for the parts outside the CDR3, the full variable domain is DSGVTQTPKHLITATGQRVTLRCSPRSGDLSVYWYQQSLDQGLQFLIQYYNGEERAKGNILERFSAQQFPDLHSELNLSSLELGDSALYFCASSVGSGGLQETQYFGPGTRLLVL.

This clonotype was detected ten times or more. The chain uses TRBV9 and TRBJ2-1; D is possibly TRBD2 (6 bases). The V and J ends lost 0 bases and 5 bases respectively, with 12 bases between them. The CDR3 is 15 amino acids. The germline V gene has CDR1 SGDLS and CDR2 YYNGEE. The CDR3: CASSVGTTTNNEQFF. Written as DNA, the CDR3 is TGTGCCAGCAGCGTAGGGACTACTACTAACAATGAGCAGTTCTTC.

The chain joins TRBV9 to TRBJ2-5, with TRBD2 identical over 8 bases. Germline CDR1 and CDR2: SGDLS and YYNGEE. V dropped 3 bases and J dropped 4; count of bases not matched to a gene: 8. The CDR3 is 15 residues long. The CDR3 is CASSGSSGGAETQYF. CDR3 DNA: TGTGCCAGCAGCGGATCCAGCGGGGGTGCAGAGACCCAGTACTTC.

In its sample, this clonotype was seen a few times. V usage is TRBV9 and J usage is TRBJ2-3; 11 positions match TRBD2. CDR1 is SGDLS, CDR2 YYNGEE, per germline. The CDR3 has 18 amino acids. J was trimmed by 2 bases and V by 0 bases; bases with no gene match: 8. This CDR3 is CASSVAGGLAVNTDTQYF. DNA of the CDR3: TGTGCCAGCAGCGTAGCAGGGGGACTAGCGGTAAACACAGATACGCAGTATTTT. The variable domain in full, with the rest retrieved from reference TRBV9 and TRBJ2-3, is DSGVTQTPKHLITATGQRVTLRCSPRSGDLSVYWYQQSLDQGLQFLIQYYNGEERAKGNILERFSAQQFPDLHSELNLSSLELGDSALYFCASSVAGGLAVNTDTQYFGPGTRLTVL.

In its sample, this clonotype is medium-sized (0.01 to 0.1%). The rearrangement uses TRBV9 and TRBJ2-6; D remains unclear. From germline, CDR1 is SGDLS and CDR2 YYNGEE. V gave up 2 bases and J gave up 0 bases, with 6 bases separating them. The CDR3 sequence is 15 residues long. The CDR3 DNA reads TGTGCCAGCAGCGTGGATTACTCTGGGGCCAACGTCCTGACTTTC. This codes for CASSVDYSGANVLTF. Filled out from reference TRBV9 and TRBJ2-6, the complete variable domain reads DSGVTQTPKHLITATGQRVTLRCSPRSGDLSVYWYQQSLDQGLQFLIQYYNGEERAKGNILERFSAQQFPDLHSELNLSSLELGDSALYFCASSVDYSGANVLTFGAGSRLTVL.

This clonotype was picked up many times. The J gene is TRBJ1-2, the V gene TRBV9; 8 nucleotides line up with TRBD1. Germline V gene sequence: CDR1 SGDLS, CDR2 YYNGEE. The CDR3 runs to 15 residues. The junction had 11 bases not matched to a gene; V was cut back by 2 bases and J by 8 bases. The CDR3 reads CASSVTGAVGSGYTF. The CDR3 DNA follows: TGTGCCAGCAGCGTGACAGGGGCAGTCGGATCAGGCTACACCTTC. The complete variable domain, with remaining parts taken from reference TRBV9 and TRBJ1-2, reads DSGVTQTPKHLITATGQRVTLRCSPRSGDLSVYWYQQSLDQGLQFLIQYYNGEERAKGNILERFSAQQFPDLHSELNLSSLELGDSALYFCASSVTGAVGSGYTFGSGTRLTVV.

This clonotype was picked up many times. The rearrangement links TRBV9 to TRBJ1-6; D gene unclear. V shed 0 bases and J shed 5 bases, with 12 bases lying between them. Germline CDR1 SGDLS, CDR2 YYNGEE. This CDR3 contains 16 residues. The CDR3 coding sequence is TGTGCCAGCAGCGTAGATCCTTTCGCGAATAATTCACCCCTCCACTTT. Residues: CASSVDPFANNSPLHF.

This clonotype is medium-sized within its sample. This chain links TRBV9 with TRBJ1-5; D call uncertain. This CDR3 has 15 residues. Germline-derived CDR1 and CDR2 are SGDLS and YYNGEE. Trimming removed 0 bases at V and 1 base at J, with 8 bases between. In DNA, the CDR3 is TGTGCCAGCAGCGTAGCTCCAGACAGCAATCAGCCCCAGCATTTT. Translated: CASSVAPDSNQPQHF.

At least ten counts were recorded for this clonotype. J is TRBJ1-1 and V is TRBV9; the D is unclear. Trimming pared 6 bases from V and 1 base from J, leaving 10 bases between. Germline CDR1 and CDR2: SGDLS and YYNGEE. The CDR3 contains 13 residues. In nucleotides, the CDR3 is TGTGCCAGCACCTTCCTGGCGAACACTGAAGCTTTCTTT. It specifies CASTFLANTEAFF. The full variable domain, completed using reference TRBV9 and TRBJ1-1, is DSGVTQTPKHLITATGQRVTLRCSPRSGDLSVYWYQQSLDQGLQFLIQYYNGEERAKGNILERFSAQQFPDLHSELNLSSLELGDSALYFCASTFLANTEAFFGQGTRLTVV.

Judged by abundance, this clonotype is medium-sized. The chain has TRBV9 and TRBJ2-3; 13 bases map to TRBD2. Germline-derived CDR1 and CDR2 are SGDLS and YYNGEE. V lost 3 bases and J lost 6; bases outside the gene matches: 4. The CDR3 has 15 residues. The CDR3 sequence is CASSGTSGRVDTQYF. CDR3 nucleotide sequence: TGTGCCAGCAGCGGAACTAGCGGGAGGGTGGATACGCAGTATTTT.

This clonotype was seen at least ten times. This chain joins TRBV9 and TRBJ2-3; D call uncertain. Germline CDR1 is SGDLS and CDR2 is YYNGEE. Trimming removed 1 base at V and 0 bases at J, with 9 bases between. CDR3 length: 15 residues. CDR3 region: CASSVSVSSTDTQYF. DNA for the CDR3: TGTGCCAGCAGCGTATCAGTGTCTAGCACAGATACGCAGTATTTT.

About this clonotype itself: With a much larger clone just one base away, this may be a read error. The CDR3 nucleotides read TGTGCCAGCAGCGTTACTAGCGGGGCGAACAATGAGCAGTTCTTC. Translating it yields CASSVTSGANNEQFF. The chain is built from TRBV9 and TRBJ2-1; 10 nucleotides match TRBD2. Losses at the gene ends were 2 bases for V and 5 bases for J; bases not matched to a gene: 4. This CDR3 is 15 amino acids long. CDR1 is SGDLS and CDR2 is YYNGEE in the germline V gene.

Many counts were recorded for this clonotype. This chain links TRBV9 with TRBJ2-1, with 8 nucleotides matching TRBD2. Germline V CDR1 and CDR2: SGDLS, YYNGEE. This CDR3 contains 16 residues. V shed 2 bases, J shed 8 bases, and the junction held 12 bases outside the gene matches. Here the CDR3 reads CASSVGPGGGPYEQFF. In nucleotides, the CDR3 is TGTGCCAGCAGCGTGGGGCCTGGCGGGGGGCCGTATGAGCAGTTCTTC. The variable domain in full, with the rest retrieved from reference TRBV9 and TRBJ2-1, is DSGVTQTPKHLITATGQRVTLRCSPRSGDLSVYWYQQSLDQGLQFLIQYYNGEERAKGNILERFSAQQFPDLHSELNLSSLELGDSALYFCASSVGPGGGPYEQFFGPGTRLTVL.

This clonotype was seen many times. This sequence joins TRBV9 and TRBJ2-7; D remains ambiguous. The ends were cut back, 1 base at V and 6 bases at J, with 8 bases in the middle. The CDR3 has 12 residues. Germline V gene data show CDR1 as SGDLS and CDR2 as YYNGEE. This chain's CDR3 is CASSVIGGEQYF. CDR3 in DNA: TGTGCCAGCAGCGTAATAGGCGGCGAGCAGTACTTC. Filled out from reference TRBV9 and TRBJ2-7, the complete variable domain reads DSGVTQTPKHLITATGQRVTLRCSPRSGDLSVYWYQQSLDQGLQFLIQYYNGEERAKGNILERFSAQQFPDLHSELNLSSLELGDSALYFCASSVIGGEQYFGPGTRLTVT.

This clonotype was found many times. This chain connects TRBV9 to TRBJ2-3; D gene unclear. CDR1 and CDR2 from the germline V gene are SGDLS and YYNGEE. Trimming removed 0 bases from V and 4 bases from J, with 9 bases in between. This CDR3 spans 14 amino acids. The CDR3 spells CASSVGPEADTQYF. The CDR3 DNA reads as TGTGCCAGCAGCGTAGGCCCCGAGGCAGATACGCAGTATTTT.

The J gene is TRBJ2-7, the V gene TRBV9; 8 nucleotides agree with TRBD2. J gave up 6 bases and V 0 bases, and 8 bases lay outside the gene matches. The CDR3 loop spans 15 amino acids. Germline values: CDR1 SGDLS, CDR2 YYNGEE. The CDR3, as DNA: TGTGCCAGCAGCGTAGGGAGCGGGGGCCAGTCCGAGCAGTACTTC. Its translation is CASSVGSGGQSEQYF.

This clonotype was seen at least ten times. The V and J genes are TRBV9 and TRBJ1-3; the match to TRBD1 covers 9 bases. The length of the CDR3 is 16 residues. J lost 1 base, V lost 4 bases, and 6 bases had no gene match. Germline values: CDR1 SGDLS, CDR2 YYNGEE. In nucleotides, the CDR3 is TGTGCCAGCAGCATGGGACAGGGCCGTTCTGGAAACACCATATATTTT. It encodes CASSMGQGRSGNTIYF.

The CDR3 nucleotides are TGTGCCAGCAGTGATTTCATTACTAGCGGGTTTTCTGGTGAGCAGTTCTTC. The encoded protein is CASSDFITSGFSGEQFF. The rearrangement links TRBV25-1 to TRBJ2-1; 9 positions agree with TRBD2. V dropped 3 bases and J dropped 9; count of bases not matched to a gene: 15. This CDR3 is 17 amino acids long. Germline CDR1 and CDR2: MGHDK and SYGVNS. Filled out from reference TRBV25-1 and TRBJ2-1, the complete variable domain reads EADIYQTPRYLVIGTGKKITLECSQTMGHDKMYWYQQDPGMELHLIHYSYGVNSTEKGDLSSESTVSRIRTEHFPLTLESARPSHTSQYLCASSDFITSGFSGEQFFGPGTRLTVL.